These T cell receptor beta chains were read from a single sample in a study of blood T cell repertoires in COVID-19. The assay was immunoSEQ multiplex PCR, and TCRdb's table has in-frame clones only and misses some. The table lists tens of thousands of clones, more than 75% of them singletons. The sample taken for sequencing was peripheral blood. Every receptor here comes from a woman in her seventies with acute or convalescent COVID-19. Each CDR3 is given with its conserved first and last residue. Fields, in order: J gene, V gene, CDR3 protein.

TRBJ1-4,TRBV7-9,CASSPGQFSTNEKLFF
TRBJ1-1,TRBV12-3/TRBV12-4,CASSLDGGTEAFF
TRBJ1-2,TRBV24-1,CATSETGTANYGYTF
TRBJ1-5,TRBV3-1/TRBV3-2,CASSLQGNQPQHF
TRBJ2-3,TRBV14,CASSRIFGDTQYF
TRBJ1-1,TRBV18,CASSPLAMNTEAFF
TRBJ2-3,TRBV3-1/TRBV3-2,CASSPGLAGGPDADTQYF
TRBJ1-3,TRBV19,CASSIGRAGLRFGNTIYF
TRBJ2-5,TRBV5-4,CASSLGLSGRGEETQYF
TRBJ2-1,TRBV27,CASSSPGTSPYNEQFF
TRBJ2-2,TRBV25-1,CASSGQGDTGELFF
TRBJ1-3,TRBV15,CATSRDRTGSSGNTIYF
TRBJ1-3,TRBV7-2,CASSSLRGSGNTIYF
TRBJ2-2,TRBV19,CASSIADPRYSNTGELFF
TRBJ1-5,TRBV6-4,CASSDPREEVASNQPQHF
TRBJ1-2,TRBV21-1,CASSPDRVVGYTF
TRBJ2-3,TRBV29-1,CSVTEGQINTDTQYF
TRBJ1-1,TRBV7-2,CASSLFPQTGPNTEAFF
TRBJ2-1,TRBV5-6,CASSSLTRDSYRWHEQFF
TRBJ2-5,TRBV4-2,CASSQGDDRGRETQYF
TRBJ1-5,TRBV18,CASSLIAGQDQPQHF
TRBJ2-3,TRBV5-4,CASSLAGVGADTQYF
TRBJ2-3,TRBV18,CASSPQEPTGVHTQYF
TRBJ1-2,TRBV7-9,CASSLVGLGGGYTF
TRBJ2-3,TRBV5-6,CASSLILAGAQDTQYF
TRBJ1-2,TRBV24-1,CATSVRTGIYYGYTF
TRBJ1-4,TRBV6-5,CASNRRQDEKLFF
TRBJ1-2,TRBV24-1,CATSDSPIDSPYGYTF